The 26 T cell receptor beta chains below come from one sample, sequenced in a study of cytomegalovirus exposure and HLA in healthy donors. Researchers ran the PCR with 60 Vbeta and 13 Jbeta primers. Clones were read by immunoSEQ multiplex PCR, and TCRdb kept only the in-frame ones, dropping some. The sample shows tens of thousands of clones, nearly 80% of them seen only once. The sequencing input was PBMCs. These receptors all stem from a woman between 35 and 50 years old in good health and CMV-seropositive.

This clone was detected a few times. The chain has TRBV27 and TRBJ2-1; TRBD2 aligns across 8 bases. The CDR3 consists of 17 residues. After removal of 2 bases from V and 0 bases from J, the junction contained 6 bases not matched to a gene. Germline-derived CDR1 and CDR2 are MNHEY and SMNVEV (reference sequence). CDR3 residues: CASSLGLAGTSYNEQFF. DNA for the CDR3: TGTGCCAGCAGTTTAGGTTTAGCGGGAACCTCCTACAATGAGCAGTTCTTC.

The V and J genes are TRBV7-9 and TRBJ1-2; D not certain. This CDR3 comprises 13 residues. V was cut by 5 bases and J by 10 bases, with 17 bases left in between. CDR1 is SEHNR and CDR2 is FQNEAQ in the germline V gene (reference sequence). The CDR3 DNA is TGTGCCAGCAGCCCCGTAGAGGGAATTGTCTACACCTTC. Protein product: CASSPVEGIVYTF.

CDR3 nucleotide sequence: TGTGCCAGCAGCCCTGACTTGGGTCCCTCCTACGAGCAGTACTTC. Its protein is CASSPDLGPSYEQYF. The V call is TRBV11-2, the J call TRBJ2-7; D is unclear. Germline-derived CDR1 and CDR2 are SGHAT and FQNNGV. V shed 5 bases and J shed 0 bases, with 14 bases lying between them. The CDR3 spans 15 residues.

This chain joins TRBV5-1 and TRBJ1-4, with 11 bases matching TRBD1. This CDR3 region has 15 residues. Looked up from germline, CDR1 is SGHRS and CDR2 is YFSETQ. Germline trimming cut 3 bases from V and 8 bases from J; bases unmatched to any gene: 6. CDR3 amino acids: CASSYSGTGGEKLFF. The CDR3 nucleotides are TGCGCCAGCAGCTATTCCGGGACAGGGGGAGAAAAACTGTTTTTT.

This rearrangement joins TRBV7-6 to TRBJ2-2; 11 bases match TRBD2. V gave up 5 bases and J gave up 6 bases; unmatched junction bases: 5. Germline V lookup: CDR1 SGHVS, CDR2 FNYEAQ. The length of the CDR3 is 15 residues. The CDR3 loop reads CASSPSGRTAGELFF. The DNA for the CDR3 is TGTGCCAGCAGCCCTAGCGGGAGGACGGCCGGGGAGCTGTTTTTT.

This clone was observed many times. The V and J genes are TRBV7-6 and TRBJ1-3; 7 bases are a match to TRBD1. Trimming cost V 5 bases and J 2 bases; bases outside gene matches: 6. The CDR3 spans 15 residues. From germline, CDR1 is SGHVS and CDR2 FNYEAQ. The CDR3 region has the DNA TGTGCCAGCAGCCCCGTCGACAGGGCTGGAAACACCATATATTTT. This encodes CASSPVDRAGNTIYF.

The genes are TRBV7-2 and TRBJ1-4; D is ambiguous. CDR1 is SGHTA and CDR2 is FQGNSA in the germline V gene. V lost 2 bases and J 7 bases, leaving 17 bases between the germline ends. This CDR3 spans 16 amino acids. CDR3 amino acids: CASSLFPINTVEKLFF. As DNA, the CDR3 is TGTGCCAGCAGCTTATTTCCAATAAACACAGTTGAAAAACTGTTTTTT.

This chain joins TRBV4-2 and TRBJ2-2; 9 bases align to TRBD2. V shed 6 bases, J shed 6 bases, and the junction held 8 bases outside the gene matches. From germline, CDR1 is LGHNA and CDR2 YNFKEQ. This CDR3 has 15 amino acids. The CDR3 reads CASRISGSGAGELFF. Written as DNA, the CDR3 is TGTGCCAGCAGAATTAGCGGGAGTGGCGCCGGGGAGCTGTTTTTT.

J is TRBJ2-7 and V is TRBV27; the match to TRBD2 covers 7 bases. V shed 1 base and J 0 bases; nucleotides not matched to a gene: 3. The germline V gene has CDR1 MNHEY and CDR2 SMNVEV (reference sequence). CDR3 length: 15 amino acids. The CDR3, as DNA: TGTGCCAGCAGTTTATATCCTAGCGGCTCCTACGAGCAGTACTTC. This translates into CASSLYPSGSYEQYF.

The V and J genes are TRBV25-1 and TRBJ1-1; D remains unclear. This CDR3 is built from 13 residues. The ends were cut back, 4 bases at V and 2 bases at J, with 8 bases in the middle. The V gene's germline CDR1 is MGHDK and CDR2 SYGVNS. CDR3 residues: CASSAIQNTEAFF. In DNA, the CDR3 is TGTGCCAGCAGTGCCATACAAAACACTGAAGCTTTCTTT.

The V gene is TRBV6-5, the J gene TRBJ1-1; the D is unclear. CDR3 length: 13 residues. The germline V and J ends were trimmed by 4 bases and 1 base, with 7 bases remaining between them. The germline V gene has CDR1 MNHEY and CDR2 SVGAGI. The CDR3 nucleotides read TGTGCCAGCAGTTTTGCAGAGAACACTGAAGCTTTCTTT. It yields the protein CASSFAENTEAFF.

The chain combines TRBV30 with TRBJ1-1; weak D call: TRBD1 (5 bases). V lost 5 bases and J 0 bases, leaving 13 bases between the germline ends. The length of the CDR3 is 14 residues. Germline V gene data show CDR1 as GTSNPN and CDR2 as SVGIG (reference sequence). In DNA, the CDR3 is TGTGCCTGGGGGAAGACAGCCATGAACACTGAAGCTTTCTTT. Its translation: CAWGKTAMNTEAFF. The complete variable domain, with remaining parts taken from reference TRBV30 and TRBJ1-1, reads SQTIHQWPATLVQPVGSPLSLECTVEGTSNPNLYWYRQAAGRGLQLLFYSVGIGQISSEVPQNLSASRPQDRQFILSSKKLLLSDSGFYLCAWGKTAMNTEAFFGQGTRLTVV.

This chain uses TRBV11-1 with TRBJ2-7, with TRBD2 identical over 9 bases. This CDR3 region has 15 residues. Unmatched junction bases numbered 10, after V lost 5 bases and J lost 5 bases. Looked up from germline, CDR1 is SGHAT and CDR2 is FQDESV (reference sequence). The CDR3 nucleotides read TGTGCCAGCAGCCCCGGGACTAGCTTGGGCCACGAGCAGTACTTC. The encoded protein is CASSPGTSLGHEQYF.

The CDR3, as DNA: TGTGCCAGCAGCTGGGGATCCGGGACAGGGAATTATGGCTACACCTTC. Its translation is CASSWGSGTGNYGYTF. The V call is TRBV5-4, the J call TRBJ1-2, with 9 bases that match TRBD1. The ends lost 3 bases at V and 5 bases at J; junction bases unmatched: 11. Germline CDR1 and CDR2: SGHNT and YYREEE (reference sequence). There are 16 residues in the CDR3.

The chain uses TRBV6-6 and TRBJ2-7; D might be TRBD2 (6 bases). The V and J ends lost 2 bases and 5 bases respectively, with 13 bases between them. This CDR3 comprises 14 residues. CDR1 is MNHNY and CDR2 is SVGAGI in the germline V gene (reference sequence). Written as DNA, the CDR3 is TGTGCCAGCAGTTACAGGGACTGGCCGAACGAGCAGTACTTC. It codes for CASSYRDWPNEQYF.

The chain couples TRBV18 to TRBJ2-7; D is perhaps TRBD1 (5 bases). The CDR3 consists of 15 residues. V was shortened by 9 bases and J by 2 bases, with 20 bases between the two germline ends. Germline assignment: CDR1 KGHSH and CDR2 LQKENI. The CDR3 DNA follows: TGTGCCAGTTCCCTAACGGCGGACAAAGCCTACGAGCAGTACTTC. It specifies CASSLTADKAYEQYF. Based on the CDR3 plus reference TRBV18 and TRBJ2-7, the full variable domain is NAGVMQNPRHLVRRRGQEARLRCSPMKGHSHVYWYRQLPEEGLKFMVYLQKENIIDESGMPKERFSAEFPKEGPSILRIQQVVRGDSAAYFCASSLTADKAYEQYFGPGTRLTVT.

V usage is TRBV18 and J usage is TRBJ2-7, with 10 positions matching TRBD1. The V and J ends lost 1 base and 6 bases, in that order; junction bases with no gene match: 9. Germline V gene data show CDR1 as KGHSH and CDR2 as LQKENI. The CDR3 spans 16 residues. The CDR3 spells CASSPQRQGAMFEQYF. CDR3 sequence (DNA): TGTGCCAGCTCACCACAGAGACAGGGGGCTATGTTCGAGCAGTACTTC. The complete variable domain, with remaining parts taken from reference TRBV18 and TRBJ2-7, reads NAGVMQNPRHLVRRRGQEARLRCSPMKGHSHVYWYRQLPEEGLKFMVYLQKENIIDESGMPKERFSAEFPKEGPSILRIQQVVRGDSAAYFCASSPQRQGAMFEQYFGPGTRLTVT.

J is TRBJ2-7 and V is TRBV7-2; 10 bases match TRBD2. The trim removed 5 bases at V and 3 bases at J, leaving 7 bases unmatched. Looked up from germline, CDR1 is SGHTA and CDR2 is FQGNSA. The CDR3 totals 15 residues. The CDR3 reads CASSRRTSGLYEQYF. The CDR3 DNA follows: TGTGCCAGCAGCCGACGGACTAGCGGACTCTACGAGCAGTACTTC.

V gene TRBV9 combines with J gene TRBJ2-1; TRBD2 matches 7 bases. This CDR3 comprises 15 residues. V shed 7 bases and J 5 bases; nucleotides not matched to a gene: 12. The germline V gene has CDR1 SGDLS and CDR2 YYNGEE. The CDR3 spells CASPPGGRENNEQFF. As DNA, the CDR3 is TGTGCCAGCCCCCCCGGGGGGAGAGAGAACAATGAGCAGTTCTTC.

V gene TRBV6-5 combines with J gene TRBJ1-4; D remains unclear. The CDR3 runs 15 residues. Trimming cost V 0 bases and J 0 bases, with 5 bases left between them. CDR1 MNHEY and CDR2 SVGAGI come from the germline V gene. This chain's CDR3 is CASSYSSATNEKLFF. CDR3 in DNA: TGTGCCAGCAGTTACTCCTCTGCAACTAATGAAAAACTGTTTTTT.

The rearrangement links TRBV6-6 to TRBJ2-3; 12 bases line up with TRBD1. Per the germline V gene, CDR1 is MNHNY and CDR2 is SVGAGI (reference sequence). With 4 bases clipped from V and 6 bases from J, the junction kept 5 bases outside the gene matches. The CDR3 runs to 15 residues. CDR3 protein: CASSFGTGGADTQYF. In DNA form, the CDR3 reads TGTGCCAGCAGTTTCGGGACAGGGGGCGCCGATACGCAGTATTTT.

The chain links TRBV5-6 to TRBJ2-7, with a weak D call TRBD1 (5 bases). The CDR3 totals 13 residues. V was trimmed by 0 bases and J by 3 bases, leaving 7 bases between them. Germline V gives CDR1 SGHDT, CDR2 YYEEEE. The DNA of the CDR3 is TGTGCCAGCAGCTTGGGGACATTCTACGAGCAGTACTTC. Amino acid sequence: CASSLGTFYEQYF.

V is TRBV10-3 and J is TRBJ2-5; 7 positions agree with TRBD2. With the DNA end fitting TRBJ2-7 better, the J assignment may be wrong. The CDR3 is made up of 15 amino acids. Germline V CDR1 and CDR2: ENHRY, SYGVKD. For the CDR3, the DNA is TGTGCCATCAGTGTGGGGGGAGGGACCTCCTACGAGCAGTACTTC. Protein product: CAISVGGGTSYEQYF.

This clone was picked up one time. V usage is TRBV5-4 and J usage is TRBJ2-1; 8 positions match TRBD2. CDR3 length: 15 amino acids. In germline, CDR1 is SGHNT, CDR2 YYREEE (reference sequence). The junction had 7 bases not matched to a gene; V was cut back by 0 bases and J by 8 bases. CDR3 loop: CASSLDQREYHEQFF. CDR3 nucleotides: TGTGCCAGCAGCTTGGACCAGCGGGAGTATCATGAGCAGTTCTTC.

This CDR3 reads CASAPTGVNTEAFF. Written as DNA, the CDR3 is TGTGCCAGCGCCCCTACAGGGGTGAACACTGAAGCTTTCTTT. V gene TRBV19 combines with J gene TRBJ1-1; 7 bases are shared with TRBD1. CDR3 length equals 14 residues. With V trimmed by 9 bases and J by 0 bases, 7 bases remained unmatched. The germline V gene encodes CDR1 LNHDA and CDR2 SQIVND (reference sequence).

This clone appeared once. The sample contains more than one DNA sequence encoding this CDR3. The CDR3 loop is CASSVGGLAGDEQFF. CDR3 sequence (DNA): TGTGCCAGCAGCGTAGGTGGACTAGCGGGAGATGAGCAGTTCTTC. The gene calls are TRBV9 and TRBJ2-1; TRBD2 matches 13 bases. The CDR3 sequence is 15 residues long. The V segment lost 0 bases and the J segment 8 bases; nucleotides outside the gene matches: 2. The germline CDR1 and CDR2 sequences are SGDLS and YYNGEE. The variable domain in full, with the rest retrieved from reference TRBV9 and TRBJ2-1, is DSGVTQTPKHLITATGQRVTLRCSPRSGDLSVYWYQQSLDQGLQFLIQYYNGEERAKGNILERFSAQQFPDLHSELNLSSLELGDSALYFCASSVGGLAGDEQFFGPGTRLTVL.